The sequence of this T cell receptor (beta chain) was determined in a study of blood T cell repertoires in COVID-19. With regard to this clone: An end of the junction differs from the germline gene, which may be a read error.

The CDR3 spans 17 residues. From germline, CDR1 is SGHRS and CDR2 YFSETQ. Clones were sequenced by immunoSEQ multiplex PCR, and TCRdb holds only the in-frame ones, with some missing. The table shows approximately 180,000 clones, with about 85% occurring only once. Specimen: peripheral blood. The chain couples TRBV5-1 to TRBJ1-1; 10 bases are a match to TRBD1. This receptor was taken from a person between 65 and 80 years old with COVID-19, enrolled during active disease. CDR3 sequence (DNA): TGCGCCAGCAGATTGGGACAGGGGTCCCCCATGAACACTGAAGCTTTCTTT. It codes for CASRLGQGSPMNTEAFF.